The clone carrying this T cell receptor beta chain occurred many times. Its antigen is unknown. TCRdb redid the calling of the 5' RACE reads with MiXCR, one entry per CDR3 protein. The table includes about 100,000 distinct CDR3 sequences, 3.5% to 5% detected once. This record comes from a study of spatial heterogeneity in lung cancer. Study overall: Sequence detection consistently recorded a greater number of beta-chain than alpha-chain sequences. Study findings and constraints: Tumors with more nonsynonymous mutations had more expanded intratumoral alpha and beta TCRs.

Time point indicated: sample taken at primary tumor resection. A total of around 72 untreated early-stage non-small cell lung cancer patients served as donors. Trimming cost V 2 bases and J 8 bases, with 12 bases left between them. The CDR3 consists of 13 residues. From germline, CDR1 is LNHNV and CDR2 YYDKDF (reference sequence). The rearrangement joins TRBV15 to TRBJ1-2; a weak D match, TRBD1 (6 bases). This specimen consisted of lung tumor tissue, obtained at surgery. This receptor was taken from a male donor with early-stage non-small cell lung cancer. Here the CDR3 reads CATSRSGQRGYTF. DNA for the CDR3: TGTGCCACCAGCAGATCAGGACAGCGAGGCTACACCTTC.